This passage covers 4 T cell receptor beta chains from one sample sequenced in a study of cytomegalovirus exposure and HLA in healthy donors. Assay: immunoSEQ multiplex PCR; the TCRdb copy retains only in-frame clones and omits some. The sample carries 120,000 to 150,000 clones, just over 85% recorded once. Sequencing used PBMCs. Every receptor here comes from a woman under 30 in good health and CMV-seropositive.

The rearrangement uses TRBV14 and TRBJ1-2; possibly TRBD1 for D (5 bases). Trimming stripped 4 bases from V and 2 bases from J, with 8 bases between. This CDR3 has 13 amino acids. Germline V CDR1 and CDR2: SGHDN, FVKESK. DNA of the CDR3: TGTGCCAGCAGCCGGACACCGAACTATGGCTACACCTTC. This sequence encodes CASSRTPNYGYTF.

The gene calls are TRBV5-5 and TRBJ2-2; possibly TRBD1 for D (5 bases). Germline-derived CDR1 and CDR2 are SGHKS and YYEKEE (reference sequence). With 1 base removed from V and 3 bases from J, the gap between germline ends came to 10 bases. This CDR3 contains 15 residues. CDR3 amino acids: CASSLSRVDTGELFF. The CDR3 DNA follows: TGTGCCAGCAGCTTGTCCAGGGTCGACACCGGGGAGCTGTTTTTT.

The CDR3 coding sequence is TGCGCCAGCAGATACCCTAAGGGGGGGTTGAGCGAAAAACTGTTTTTT. It translates to CASRYPKGGLSEKLFF. This chain uses TRBV5-1 with TRBJ1-4; possibly TRBD1 for D (6 bases). There are 16 residues in the CDR3. CDR1 is SGHRS, CDR2 YFSETQ, per germline. V was cut by 5 bases and J by 8 bases, with 22 bases left in between.

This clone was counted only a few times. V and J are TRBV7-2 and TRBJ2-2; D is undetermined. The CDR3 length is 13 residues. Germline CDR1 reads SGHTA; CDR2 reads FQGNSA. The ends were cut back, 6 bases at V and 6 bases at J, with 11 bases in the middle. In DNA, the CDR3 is TGTGCCAGCAGAGTGTCCGGTTCCGGGGAGCTGTTTTTT. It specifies CASRVSGSGELFF.